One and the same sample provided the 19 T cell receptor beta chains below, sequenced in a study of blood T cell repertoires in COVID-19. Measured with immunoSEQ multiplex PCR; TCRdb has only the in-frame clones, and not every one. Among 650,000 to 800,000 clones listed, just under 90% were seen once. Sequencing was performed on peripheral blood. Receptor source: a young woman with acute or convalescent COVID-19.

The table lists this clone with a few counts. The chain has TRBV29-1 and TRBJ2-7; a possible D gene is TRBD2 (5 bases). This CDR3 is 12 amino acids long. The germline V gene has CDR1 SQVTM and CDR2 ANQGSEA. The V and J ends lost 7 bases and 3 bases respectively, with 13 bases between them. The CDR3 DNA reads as TGCAGCGCAAGCCCCGGAGGCTACGAGCAGTACTTC. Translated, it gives CSASPGGYEQYF.

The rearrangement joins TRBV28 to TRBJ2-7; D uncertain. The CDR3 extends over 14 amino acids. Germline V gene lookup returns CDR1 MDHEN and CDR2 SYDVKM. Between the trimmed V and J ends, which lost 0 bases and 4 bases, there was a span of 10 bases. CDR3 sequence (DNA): TGTGCCAGCAGTTTATGGGGCCCCCAATACGAGCAGTACTTC. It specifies CASSLWGPQYEQYF.

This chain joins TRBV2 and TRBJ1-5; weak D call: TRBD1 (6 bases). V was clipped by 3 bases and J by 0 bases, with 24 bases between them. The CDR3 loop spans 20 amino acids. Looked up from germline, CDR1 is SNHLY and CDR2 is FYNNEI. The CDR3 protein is CASSDGRGRGSPYSNQPQHF. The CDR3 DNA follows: TGTGCCAGCAGTGACGGCCGGGGCAGGGGTTCTCCTTATAGCAATCAGCCCCAGCATTTT.

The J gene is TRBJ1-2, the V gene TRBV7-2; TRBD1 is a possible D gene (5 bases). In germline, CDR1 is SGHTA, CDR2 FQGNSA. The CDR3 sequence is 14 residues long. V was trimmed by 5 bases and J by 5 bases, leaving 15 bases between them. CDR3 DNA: TGTGCCAGCAGCGCCGGGGGGACCCAATATGGCTACACCTTC. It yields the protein CASSAGGTQYGYTF.

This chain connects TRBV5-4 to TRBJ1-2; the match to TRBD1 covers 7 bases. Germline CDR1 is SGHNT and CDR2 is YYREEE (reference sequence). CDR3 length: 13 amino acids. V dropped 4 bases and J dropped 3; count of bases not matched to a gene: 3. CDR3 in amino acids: CASSTTGDYGYTF. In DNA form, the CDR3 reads TGTGCCAGCAGCACTACAGGGGACTATGGCTACACCTTC.

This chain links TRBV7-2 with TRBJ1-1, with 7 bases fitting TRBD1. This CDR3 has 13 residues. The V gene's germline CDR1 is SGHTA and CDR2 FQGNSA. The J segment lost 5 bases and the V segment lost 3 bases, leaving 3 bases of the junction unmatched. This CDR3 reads CASSFQQGTEAFF. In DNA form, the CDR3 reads TGTGCCAGCAGCTTTCAACAGGGGACTGAAGCTTTCTTT.

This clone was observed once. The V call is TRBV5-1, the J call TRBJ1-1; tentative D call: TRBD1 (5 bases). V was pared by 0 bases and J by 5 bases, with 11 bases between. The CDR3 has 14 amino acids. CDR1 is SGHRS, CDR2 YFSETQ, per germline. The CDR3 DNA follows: TGCGCCAGCAGCTTGGGTTTAGGGGTAACTGAAGCTTTCTTT. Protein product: CASSLGLGVTEAFF.

CDR3 in amino acids: CASSYSGLERGSYNEQFF. The DNA for the CDR3 is TGTGCCAGCAGTTACTCTGGGCTTGAGCGGGGTTCCTACAATGAGCAGTTCTTC. The chain joins TRBV6-2 or TRBV6-3 to TRBJ2-1, with 7 bases that match TRBD2. V lost 0 bases and J lost 1; bases outside the gene matches: 9. The CDR3 has 18 amino acids. Germline CDR1 reads MNHEY; CDR2 reads SVGEGT.

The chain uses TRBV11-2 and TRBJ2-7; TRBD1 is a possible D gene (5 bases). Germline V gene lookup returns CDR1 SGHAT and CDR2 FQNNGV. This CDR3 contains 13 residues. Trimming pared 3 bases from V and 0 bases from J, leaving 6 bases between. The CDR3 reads CASSLTASYEQYF. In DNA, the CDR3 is TGTGCCAGCAGCTTGACAGCCTCCTACGAGCAGTACTTC.

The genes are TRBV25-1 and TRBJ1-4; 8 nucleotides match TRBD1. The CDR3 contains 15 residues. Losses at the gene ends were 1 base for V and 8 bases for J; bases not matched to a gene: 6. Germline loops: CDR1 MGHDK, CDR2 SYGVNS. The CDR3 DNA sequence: TGTGCCAGCAGTGAATGGGCAGGGGGCCTAGAAAAACTGTTTTTT. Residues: CASSEWAGGLEKLFF.

CDR3 sequence: CASSSYRVKYTF. CDR3 nucleotide sequence: TGTGCCAGCAGCTCATACAGGGTCAAGTACACCTTC. This rearrangement joins TRBV5-4 to TRBJ1-2; a possible D gene is TRBD1 (6 bases). CDR1 SGHNT and CDR2 YYREEE come from the germline V gene (reference sequence). The V end lost 3 bases, the J end lost 11 bases, and 14 bases lay between the germline ends. The CDR3 extends over 12 amino acids.

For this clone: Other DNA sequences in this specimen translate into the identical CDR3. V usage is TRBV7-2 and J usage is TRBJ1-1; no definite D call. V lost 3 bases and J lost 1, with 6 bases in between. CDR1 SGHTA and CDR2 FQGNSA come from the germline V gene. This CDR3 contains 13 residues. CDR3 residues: CASSFGGNTEAFF. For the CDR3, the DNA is TGTGCCAGCAGCTTCGGCGGGAACACTGAAGCTTTCTTT.

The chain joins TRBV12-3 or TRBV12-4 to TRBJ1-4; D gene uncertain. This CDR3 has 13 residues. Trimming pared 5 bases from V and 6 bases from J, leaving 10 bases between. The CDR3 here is CASSPWEDEKLFF. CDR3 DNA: TGTGCCAGCAGTCCCTGGGAGGATGAAAAACTGTTTTTT.

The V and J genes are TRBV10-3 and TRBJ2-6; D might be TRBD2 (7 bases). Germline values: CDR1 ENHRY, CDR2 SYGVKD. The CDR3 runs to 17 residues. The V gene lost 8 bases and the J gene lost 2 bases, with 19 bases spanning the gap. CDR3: CAIGVAGKGAGANVLTF. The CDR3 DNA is TGTGCCATCGGGGTAGCGGGTAAGGGGGCTGGGGCCAACGTCCTGACTTTC.

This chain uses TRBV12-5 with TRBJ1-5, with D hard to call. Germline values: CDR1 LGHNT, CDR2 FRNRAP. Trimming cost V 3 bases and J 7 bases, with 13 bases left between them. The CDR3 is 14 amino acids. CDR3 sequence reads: CASGFVAGNQPQHF. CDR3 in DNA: TGTGCTAGTGGTTTCGTGGCGGGGAACCAGCCCCAGCATTTT.

CDR3 loop: CASSLFGSGGPYTGELFF. CDR3 in DNA: TGTGCCAGCAGCTTATTCGGTAGCGGGGGGCCCTACACCGGGGAGCTGTTTTTT. The genes are TRBV11-2 and TRBJ2-2; 10 positions agree with TRBD2. The junction had 9 bases not matched to a gene; V was cut back by 2 bases and J by 3 bases. CDR1 and CDR2 (germline): SGHAT, FQNNGV. The CDR3 spans 18 residues.

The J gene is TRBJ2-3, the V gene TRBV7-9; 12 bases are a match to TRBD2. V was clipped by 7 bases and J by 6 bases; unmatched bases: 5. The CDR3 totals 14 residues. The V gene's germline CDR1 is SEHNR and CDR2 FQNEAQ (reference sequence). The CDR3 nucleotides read TGTGCCAGCAAGACTAGCGGGGGAGGGGATACGCAGTATTTT. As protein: CASKTSGGGDTQYF.

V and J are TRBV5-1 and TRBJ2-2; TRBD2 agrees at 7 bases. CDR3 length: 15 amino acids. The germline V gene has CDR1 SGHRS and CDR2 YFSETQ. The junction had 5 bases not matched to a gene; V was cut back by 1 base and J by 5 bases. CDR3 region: CASSLNPRGTGELFF. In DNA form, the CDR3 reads TGCGCCAGCAGCTTGAACCCGCGGGGGACCGGGGAGCTGTTTTTT. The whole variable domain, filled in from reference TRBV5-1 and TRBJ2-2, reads KAGVTQTPRYLIKTRGQQVTLSCSPISGHRSVSWYQQTPGQGLQFLFEYFSETQRNKGNFPGRFSGRQFSNSRSEMNVSTLELGDSALYLCASSLNPRGTGELFFGEGSRLTVL.

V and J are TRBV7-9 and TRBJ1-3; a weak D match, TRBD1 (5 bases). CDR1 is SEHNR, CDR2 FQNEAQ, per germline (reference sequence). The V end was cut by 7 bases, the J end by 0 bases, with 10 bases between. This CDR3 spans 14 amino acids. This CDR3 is CASTGHLSGNTIYF. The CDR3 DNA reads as TGTGCCAGCACCGGACACCTCTCTGGAAACACCATATATTTT.